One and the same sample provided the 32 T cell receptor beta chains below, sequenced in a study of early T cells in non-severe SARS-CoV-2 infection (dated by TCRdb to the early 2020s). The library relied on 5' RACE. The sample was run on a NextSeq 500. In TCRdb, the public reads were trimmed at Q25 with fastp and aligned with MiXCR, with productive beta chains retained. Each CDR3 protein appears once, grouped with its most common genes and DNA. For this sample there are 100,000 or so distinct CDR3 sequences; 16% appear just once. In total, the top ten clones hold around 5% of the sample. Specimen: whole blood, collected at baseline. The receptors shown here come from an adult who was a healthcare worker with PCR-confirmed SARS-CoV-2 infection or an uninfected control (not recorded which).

The CDR3 protein is CASSDGIPRYGYTF. The CDR3 nucleotides are TGTGCCAGCAGTGACGGGATCCCTCGCTATGGCTACACCTTC. The chain links TRBV27 to TRBJ1-2; D is uncertain. The CDR3 extends over 14 amino acids. The V gene lost 5 bases and the J gene lost 4 bases, with 14 bases spanning the gap. Germline-derived CDR1 and CDR2 are MNHEY and SMNVEV (reference sequence).

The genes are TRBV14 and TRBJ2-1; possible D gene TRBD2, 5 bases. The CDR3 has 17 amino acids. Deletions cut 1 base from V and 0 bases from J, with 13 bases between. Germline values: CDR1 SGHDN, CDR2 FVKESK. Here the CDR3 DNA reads TGTGCCAGCAGCCAAGTCTTGGCGGGTCGCTCCTACAATGAGCAGTTCTTC. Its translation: CASSQVLAGRSYNEQFF.

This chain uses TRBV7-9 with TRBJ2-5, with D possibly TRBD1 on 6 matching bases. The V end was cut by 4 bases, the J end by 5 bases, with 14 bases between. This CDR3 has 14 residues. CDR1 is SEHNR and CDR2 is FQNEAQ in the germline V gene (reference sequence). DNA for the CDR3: TGTGCCAGCAGCTGGGGAAACAGGGCCGAGACCCAGTACTTC. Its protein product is CASSWGNRAETQYF.

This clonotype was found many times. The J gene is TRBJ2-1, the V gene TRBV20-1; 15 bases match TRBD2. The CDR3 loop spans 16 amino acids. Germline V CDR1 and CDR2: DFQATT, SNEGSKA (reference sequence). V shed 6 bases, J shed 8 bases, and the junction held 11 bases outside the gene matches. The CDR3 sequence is CSALGLAGGPIHEQFF. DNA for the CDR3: TGCAGTGCACTCGGACTAGCGGGAGGGCCGATCCATGAGCAGTTCTTC.

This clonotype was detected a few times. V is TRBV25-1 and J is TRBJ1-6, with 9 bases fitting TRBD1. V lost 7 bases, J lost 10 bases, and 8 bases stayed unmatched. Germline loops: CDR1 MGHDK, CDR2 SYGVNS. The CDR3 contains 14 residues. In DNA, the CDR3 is TGTGCCAGCACCAACACAGGGGGCGGGTCACCCCTCCACTTT. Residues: CASTNTGGGSPLHF.

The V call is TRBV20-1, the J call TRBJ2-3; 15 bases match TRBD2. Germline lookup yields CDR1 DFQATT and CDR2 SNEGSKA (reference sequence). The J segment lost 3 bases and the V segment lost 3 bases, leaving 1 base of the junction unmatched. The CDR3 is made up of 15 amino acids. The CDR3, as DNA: TGCAGTGCTAGTGGGACTAGCGGGAGGACAGATACGCAGTATTTT. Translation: CSASGTSGRTDTQYF.

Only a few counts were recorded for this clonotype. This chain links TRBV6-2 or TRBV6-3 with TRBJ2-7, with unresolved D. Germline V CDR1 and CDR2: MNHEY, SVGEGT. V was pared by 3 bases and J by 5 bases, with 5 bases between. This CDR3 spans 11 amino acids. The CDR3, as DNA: TGTGCCAGCAGTTATGCCAACGAGCAGTACTTC. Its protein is CASSYANEQYF.

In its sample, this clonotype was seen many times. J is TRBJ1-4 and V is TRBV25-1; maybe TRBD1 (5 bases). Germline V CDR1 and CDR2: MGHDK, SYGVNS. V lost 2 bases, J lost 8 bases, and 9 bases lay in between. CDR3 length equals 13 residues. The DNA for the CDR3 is TGTGCCAGCAGTGAAGGGGGTAACGAAAAACTGTTTTTT. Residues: CASSEGGNEKLFF.

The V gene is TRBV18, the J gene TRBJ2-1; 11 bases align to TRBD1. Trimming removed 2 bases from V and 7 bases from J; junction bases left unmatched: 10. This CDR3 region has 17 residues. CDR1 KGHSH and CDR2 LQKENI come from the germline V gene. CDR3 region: CASSPIPIGTGGNEQFF. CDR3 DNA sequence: TGTGCCAGCTCACCAATCCCTATCGGGACAGGGGGAAATGAGCAGTTCTTC.

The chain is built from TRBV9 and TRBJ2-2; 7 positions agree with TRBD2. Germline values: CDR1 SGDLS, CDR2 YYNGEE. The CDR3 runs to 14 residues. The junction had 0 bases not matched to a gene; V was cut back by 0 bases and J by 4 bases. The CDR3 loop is CASSVGGSTGELFF. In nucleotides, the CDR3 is TGTGCCAGCAGCGTAGGCGGGAGCACCGGGGAGCTGTTTTTT.

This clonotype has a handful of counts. The CDR3 coding sequence is TGCGCCAGCCAGGGGGCAGATACGCAGTATTTT. As protein: CASQGADTQYF. The genes are TRBV5-1 and TRBJ2-3, with 7 bases identical to TRBD1. The CDR3 is 11 amino acids. V lost 7 bases and J lost 4; bases outside the gene matches: 0. From germline, CDR1 is SGHRS and CDR2 YFSETQ.

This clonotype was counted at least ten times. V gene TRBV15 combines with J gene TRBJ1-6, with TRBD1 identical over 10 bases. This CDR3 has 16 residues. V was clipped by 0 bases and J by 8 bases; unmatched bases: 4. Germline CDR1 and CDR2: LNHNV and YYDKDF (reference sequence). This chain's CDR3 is CATSRDPGQGYSPLHF. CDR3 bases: TGTGCCACCAGCAGAGATCCGGGACAGGGGTATTCACCCCTCCACTTT.

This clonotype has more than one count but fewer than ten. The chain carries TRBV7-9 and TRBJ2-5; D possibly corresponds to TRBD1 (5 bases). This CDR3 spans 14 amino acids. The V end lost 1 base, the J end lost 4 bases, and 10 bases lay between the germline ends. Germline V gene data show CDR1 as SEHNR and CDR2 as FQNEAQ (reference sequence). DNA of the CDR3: TGTGCCAGCAGCTTAGTTGACAGCCCAGAGACCCAGTACTTC. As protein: CASSLVDSPETQYF.

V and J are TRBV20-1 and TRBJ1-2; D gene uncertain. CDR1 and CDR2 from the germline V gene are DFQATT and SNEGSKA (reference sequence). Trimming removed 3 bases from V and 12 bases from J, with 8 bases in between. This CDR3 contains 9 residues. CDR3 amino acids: CSARPSDTF. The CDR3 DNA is TGCAGTGCTAGGCCCTCCGACACCTTC.

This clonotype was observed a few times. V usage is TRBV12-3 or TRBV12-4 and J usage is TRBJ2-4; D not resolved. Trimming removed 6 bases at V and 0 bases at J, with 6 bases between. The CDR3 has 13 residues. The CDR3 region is CASRREAKNIQYF. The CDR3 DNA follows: TGTGCCAGCAGGCGAGAAGCCAAAAACATTCAGTACTTC.

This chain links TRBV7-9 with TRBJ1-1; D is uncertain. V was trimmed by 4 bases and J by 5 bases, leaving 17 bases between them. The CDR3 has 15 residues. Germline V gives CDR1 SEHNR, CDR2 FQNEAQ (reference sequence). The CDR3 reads CASSYLPTQETEAFF. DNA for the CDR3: TGTGCCAGCAGCTATTTACCGACTCAGGAGACTGAAGCTTTCTTT.

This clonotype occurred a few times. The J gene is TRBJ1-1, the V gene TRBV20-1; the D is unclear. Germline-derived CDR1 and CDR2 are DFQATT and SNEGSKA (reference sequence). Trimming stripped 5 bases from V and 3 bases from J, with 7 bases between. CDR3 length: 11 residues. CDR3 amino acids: CSAVQDTEAFF. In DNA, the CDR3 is TGCAGTGCTGTCCAGGACACTGAAGCTTTCTTT.

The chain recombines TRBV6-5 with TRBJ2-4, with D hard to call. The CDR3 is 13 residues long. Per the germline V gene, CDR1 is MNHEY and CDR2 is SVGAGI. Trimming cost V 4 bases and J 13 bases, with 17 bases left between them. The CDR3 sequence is CASSLGPRVLQYF. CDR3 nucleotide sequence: TGTGCCAGCAGTTTGGGCCCTAGGGTCCTCCAGTACTTC.

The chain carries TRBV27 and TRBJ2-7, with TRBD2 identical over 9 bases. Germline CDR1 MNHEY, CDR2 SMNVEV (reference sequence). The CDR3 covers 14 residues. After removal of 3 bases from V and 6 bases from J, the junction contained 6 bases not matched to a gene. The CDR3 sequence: CASSFSSGRPEQYF. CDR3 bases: TGTGCCAGCAGTTTCTCCAGCGGGAGGCCCGAGCAGTACTTC.

DNA for the CDR3: TGTGCCAGCAGCCTCCCCGGGACTAGCGGCACAGATACGCAGTATTTT. Translating gives CASSLPGTSGTDTQYF. The rearrangement links TRBV9 to TRBJ2-3, with 10 bases identical to TRBD2. The CDR3 has 16 residues. Germline V lookup: CDR1 SGDLS, CDR2 YYNGEE. After removal of 4 bases from V and 1 base from J, the junction contained 6 bases not matched to a gene. Full variable domain (outside the CDR3, taken from reference TRBV9 and TRBJ2-3): DSGVTQTPKHLITATGQRVTLRCSPRSGDLSVYWYQQSLDQGLQFLIQYYNGEERAKGNILERFSAQQFPDLHSELNLSSLELGDSALYFCASSLPGTSGTDTQYFGPGTRLTVL.

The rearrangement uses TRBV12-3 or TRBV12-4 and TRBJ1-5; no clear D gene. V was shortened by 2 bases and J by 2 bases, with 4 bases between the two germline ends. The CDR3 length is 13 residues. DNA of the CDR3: TGTGCCAGCAGTTTAAGTGGCAATCAGCCCCAGCATTTT. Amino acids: CASSLSGNQPQHF.

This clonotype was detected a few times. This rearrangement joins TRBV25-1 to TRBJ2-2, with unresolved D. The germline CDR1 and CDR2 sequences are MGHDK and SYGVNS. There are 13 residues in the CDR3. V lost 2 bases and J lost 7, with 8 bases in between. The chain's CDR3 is CASSEVGVGELFF. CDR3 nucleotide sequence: TGTGCCAGCAGTGAAGTCGGAGTCGGGGAGCTGTTTTTT.

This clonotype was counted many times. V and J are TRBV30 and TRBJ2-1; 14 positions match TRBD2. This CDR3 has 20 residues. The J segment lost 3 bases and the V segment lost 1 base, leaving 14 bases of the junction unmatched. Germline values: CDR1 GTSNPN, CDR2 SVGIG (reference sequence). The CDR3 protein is CAWSGAATSGRARYYNEQFF. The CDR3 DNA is TGTGCCTGGAGTGGGGCTGCGACTAGCGGGAGGGCGAGGTACTACAATGAGCAGTTCTTC.

In DNA, the CDR3 is TGTGCCAGCAGGGAAGCGGGAATGGGCTCCTACAATGAGCAGTTCTTC. This codes for CASREAGMGSYNEQFF. The chain is built from TRBV6-2 or TRBV6-3 and TRBJ2-1, with 7 bases lining up with TRBD2. V dropped 6 bases and J dropped 0; count of bases not matched to a gene: 8. The CDR3 is 16 amino acids. Germline CDR1 reads MNHEY; CDR2 reads SVGEGT.

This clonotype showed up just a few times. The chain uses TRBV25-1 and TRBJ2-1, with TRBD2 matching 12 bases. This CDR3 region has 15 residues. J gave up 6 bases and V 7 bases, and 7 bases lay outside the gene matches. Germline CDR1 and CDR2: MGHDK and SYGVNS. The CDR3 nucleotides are TGTGCCAGCACCCTAGCGGGAGGGCCGGGCAATGAGCAGTTCTTC. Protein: CASTLAGGPGNEQFF.

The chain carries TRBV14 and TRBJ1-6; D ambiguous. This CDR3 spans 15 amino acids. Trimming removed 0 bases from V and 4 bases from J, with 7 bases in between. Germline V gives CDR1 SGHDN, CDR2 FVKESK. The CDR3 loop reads CASSQESWYNSPLHF. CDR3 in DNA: TGTGCCAGCAGCCAAGAAAGTTGGTATAATTCACCCCTCCACTTT.

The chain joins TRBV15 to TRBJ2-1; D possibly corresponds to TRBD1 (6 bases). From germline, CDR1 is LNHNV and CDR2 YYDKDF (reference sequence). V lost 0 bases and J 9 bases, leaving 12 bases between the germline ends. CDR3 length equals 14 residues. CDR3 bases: TGTGCCACCAGCAGAGATGGGGGCCAGAGTGAGCAGTTCTTC. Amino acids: CATSRDGGQSEQFF.

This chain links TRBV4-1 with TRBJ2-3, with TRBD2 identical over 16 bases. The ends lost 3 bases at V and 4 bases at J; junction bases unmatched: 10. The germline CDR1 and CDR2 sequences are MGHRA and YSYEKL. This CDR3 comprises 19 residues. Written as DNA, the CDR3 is TGCGCCAGCAGCCACCCGGGACTAGCGGGAGGGCCTTTGGCAGATACGCAGTATTTT. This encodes CASSHPGLAGGPLADTQYF.

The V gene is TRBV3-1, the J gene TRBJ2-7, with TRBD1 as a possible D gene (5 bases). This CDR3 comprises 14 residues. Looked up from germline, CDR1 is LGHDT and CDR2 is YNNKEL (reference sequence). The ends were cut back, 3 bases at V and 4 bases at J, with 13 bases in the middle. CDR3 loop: CASSHSQGAYEQYF. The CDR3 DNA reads TGTGCCAGCAGCCACTCTCAGGGCGCATACGAGCAGTACTTC.

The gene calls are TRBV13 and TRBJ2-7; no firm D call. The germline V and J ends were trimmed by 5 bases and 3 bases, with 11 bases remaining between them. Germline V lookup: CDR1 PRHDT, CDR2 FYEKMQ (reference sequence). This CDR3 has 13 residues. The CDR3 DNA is TGTGCCAGCAGCCGTCTTCAGGACTACGAGCAGTACTTC. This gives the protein CASSRLQDYEQYF.

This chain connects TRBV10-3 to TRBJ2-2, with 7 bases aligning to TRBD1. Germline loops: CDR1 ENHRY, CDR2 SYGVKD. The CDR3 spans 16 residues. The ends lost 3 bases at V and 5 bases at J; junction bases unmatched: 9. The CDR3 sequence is CAISERRGNLTGELFF. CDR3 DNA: TGTGCCATCAGTGAACGCAGGGGGAATTTGACCGGGGAGCTGTTTTTT.

This CDR3 is CASSLAVEGSTGEQYF. The CDR3 region has the DNA TGTGCCAGCAGCTTGGCCGTCGAGGGATCGACTGGAGAGCAGTACTTC. The rearrangement links TRBV5-6 to TRBJ2-7, with TRBD2 as a possible D gene (5 bases). The CDR3 runs to 16 residues. Trimming removed 0 bases at V and 7 bases at J, with 20 bases between. CDR1 SGHDT and CDR2 YYEEEE come from the germline V gene.